This entry lists 3 T cell receptor beta chains sequenced from one sample in a study of T cells in Graves' hyperthyroidism and ophthalmopathy (dated by TCRdb to the late 2010s). Library prep was done by multiplex PCR. Sequencing used an Illumina HiSeq 2000. TCR beta CDR3 regions were amplified from RNA transcripts. The first round of RT-PCR for the TCR CDR3 was performed with the HTBI primer set and the Qiagen OneStep RT-PCR kit. TCRdb trimmed public reads at Q25 via fastp, called clones via MiXCR and kept in-frame beta chains. CDR3 protein duplicates are merged, each entry listing the most common genes and DNA. The sample contains hundreds of thousands of distinct CDR3 sequences, about 17% of them found a single time. 16% of the sample is taken by the ten largest. Specimen: blood. These receptors originate from a woman in her forties or fifties with Graves' hyperthyroidism that later progressed to Graves' ophthalmopathy.

This clonotype was detected a few times. V is TRBV10-2 and J is TRBJ2-6, with 8 bases fitting TRBD1. This CDR3 comprises 18 residues. Germline-derived CDR1 and CDR2 are WSHSY and SAAADI. V lost 0 bases and J lost 2; bases outside the gene matches: 6. Here the CDR3 reads CASSESGTGTPGANVLTF. DNA of the CDR3: TGCGCCAGCAGTGAGTCGGGGACAGGAACACCTGGGGCCAACGTCCTGACTTTC.

The chain combines TRBV12-3 or TRBV12-4 with TRBJ1-4, with no clear D. Deletions cut 5 bases from V and 0 bases from J, with 10 bases between. This CDR3 is built from 15 residues. CDR3 DNA sequence: TGTGCCAGCAGTCAAACAATTGCAACTAATGAAAAACTGTTTTTT. Amino acids: CASSQTIATNEKLFF.

This clonotype was picked up many times. V gene TRBV11-2 combines with J gene TRBJ2-7; 8 nucleotides match TRBD1. From germline, CDR1 is SGHAT and CDR2 FQNNGV. The V segment lost 0 bases and the J segment 4 bases; nucleotides outside the gene matches: 5. The CDR3 has 15 residues. CDR3 sequence reads: CASSLESGGGYEQYF. CDR3 coding DNA: TGTGCCAGCAGCTTAGAGTCAGGGGGCGGGTACGAGCAGTACTTC.